The source of this T cell receptor (beta chain) is a study of T cell clonality in common variable immunodeficiency. Study-wide results and limits: Compared with controls, CVID subjects had fewer shared TCRbeta clones. In common variable immunodeficiency, TCR beta chains reportedly carried fewer deletions and N-nucleotide insertions.

Germline V gene lookup returns CDR1 SGHTA and CDR2 FQGNSA. This CDR3 has 13 residues. Libraries were prepared by immunoSEQ multiplex PCR; TCRdb keeps only in-frame clonotypes and omits some of them. The sample counts 15,000 to 25,000 clones, none seen once; the ten largest own under 30%. This clone was seen only a few times. Antigen unknown. The read ends 3 residues shy of where the CDR3 ends; the end is completed using the germline J gene. The chain couples TRBV7-2 to TRBJ1-2; no clear D. Sequencing was carried out using peripheral blood mononuclear cells. The sequence derives from a human donor with common variable immunodeficiency. The sequenced part of the CDR3 DNA is TGTGCCAGCAGCTTCGAGGAGGGTAGAGGC. Translated, it gives CASSFEEGRG. The entire CDR3 protein is CASSFEEGRGYTF.